These 26 T cell receptor beta chains share one sample of origin, sequenced in a study of blood T cells in healthy people across ages. With a J-beta primer mix and a sample-barcoded 5' primer, a second PCR ran roughly 6 to 11 cycles. TCRdb reanalysed the 5' RACE reads using MiXCR and keeps one entry per CDR3 protein. The repertoire includes 1.5 million to 1.9 million distinct CDR3 sequences, roughly 43% of them detected once, and about 4% sits in the top ten. The sample comprised blood. The receptors shown here come from a young woman in good health.

This clonotype was seen a handful of times. The chain has TRBV7-2 and TRBJ2-7, with 11 bases that match TRBD2. Germline V gene data show CDR1 as SGHTA and CDR2 as FQGNSA. The junction had 13 bases not matched to a gene; V was cut back by 5 bases and J by 7 bases. The CDR3 extends over 16 amino acids. CDR3 in amino acids: CASSATTSGASGEQYF. Here the CDR3 DNA reads TGTGCCAGCAGCGCTACGACTAGCGGGGCGTCGGGTGAGCAGTACTTC.

Comment on this clonotype: The junction does not match germline at one end; this may be a read error. The V and J genes are TRBV5-1 and TRBJ2-3, with 7 bases matching TRBD2. CDR1 is SGHRS and CDR2 is YFSETQ in the germline V gene. The CDR3 extends over 14 amino acids. DNA of the CDR3: TGCGCCAGCAGCTTGGGACTAGCCCAAGATGCGCAGTATTTT. Translated, it gives CASSLGLAQDAQYF.

This clonotype was found a few times. CDR3 amino acids: CASTSGVAGFNEQFF. In DNA, the CDR3 is TGTGCCAGCACCTCCGGAGTAGCGGGCTTCAATGAGCAGTTCTTC. The V call is TRBV27, the J call TRBJ2-1, with 7 positions matching TRBD2. Germline V gene data show CDR1 as MNHEY and CDR2 as SMNVEV (reference sequence). With 7 bases clipped from V and 6 bases from J, the junction kept 12 bases outside the gene matches. The CDR3 runs 15 residues.

V usage is TRBV5-5 and J usage is TRBJ2-5; D is perhaps TRBD2 (5 bases). CDR1 and CDR2 from the germline V gene are SGHKS and YYEKEE (reference sequence). The V gene lost 2 bases and the J gene lost 1 base, with 18 bases spanning the gap. The CDR3 is 17 amino acids. The CDR3 bases are TGTGCCAGCAGCTTTAATCGGGGTTGGGCACCCCAAGAGACCCAGTACTTC. Translated, it gives CASSFNRGWAPQETQYF.

This clonotype was seen a few times. This chain joins TRBV27 and TRBJ2-1; D uncertain. The CDR3 contains 14 residues. Germline V lookup: CDR1 MNHEY, CDR2 SMNVEV (reference sequence). V lost 10 bases and J lost 0, with 13 bases in between. The CDR3, as DNA: TGTGCCACCCAGGCGGTTAGCTCCTACAATGAGCAGTTCTTC. Translating it yields CATQAVSSYNEQFF.

This chain uses TRBV20-1 with TRBJ2-3, with 11 bases identical to TRBD2. Looked up from germline, CDR1 is DFQATT and CDR2 is SNEGSKA (reference sequence). The CDR3 covers 17 residues. The V segment lost 4 bases and the J segment 2 bases; nucleotides outside the gene matches: 11. CDR3: CSAIGSGTSGYTDTQYF. CDR3 DNA: TGCAGTGCTATAGGTTCCGGGACTAGCGGATACACAGATACGCAGTATTTT.

This clonotype was counted between two and nine times. The genes are TRBV7-2 and TRBJ1-5; 8 bases map to TRBD1. The V segment lost 1 base and the J segment 6 bases; nucleotides outside the gene matches: 5. The CDR3 totals 15 residues. Germline lookup yields CDR1 SGHTA and CDR2 FQGNSA. The CDR3 reads CASSLVTGAGQPQHF. CDR3 nucleotide sequence: TGTGCCAGCAGCTTAGTGACAGGGGCCGGTCAGCCCCAGCATTTT.

CDR3 amino acids: CASSFYRGKDSPLHF. In DNA form, the CDR3 reads TGTGCCAGCAGTTTCTACCGGGGGAAGGATTCACCCCTCCACTTT. This sequence joins TRBV27 and TRBJ1-6; D may be TRBD1 (5 bases). Germline CDR1 MNHEY, CDR2 SMNVEV (reference sequence). With 3 bases removed from V and 8 bases from J, the gap between germline ends came to 14 bases. The CDR3 spans 15 residues.

A few counts support this clonotype. CDR3 nucleotide sequence: TGTGCCACCAGCAGTCGCGGGACGGGCAGCACTGAAGCTTTCTTT. Translating it yields CATSSRGTGSTEAFF. The V call is TRBV15, the J call TRBJ1-1; a possible D gene is TRBD1 (5 bases). Per germline, CDR1 LNHNV and CDR2 YYDKDF (reference sequence). Deletions cut 3 bases from V and 4 bases from J, with 15 bases between. This CDR3 spans 15 amino acids.

This rearrangement joins TRBV20-1 to TRBJ2-3; D ambiguous. Trimming removed 2 bases at V and 6 bases at J, with 9 bases between. There are 12 residues in the CDR3. Germline CDR1 reads DFQATT; CDR2 reads SNEGSKA (reference sequence). The CDR3 loop is CSARLEWDTQYF. DNA of the CDR3: TGCAGTGCTAGACTGGAGTGGGATACGCAGTATTTT.

The chain links TRBV28 to TRBJ1-1; D possibly corresponds to TRBD1 (6 bases). The CDR3 totals 15 residues. The germline V gene has CDR1 MDHEN and CDR2 SYDVKM. V shed 5 bases and J shed 4 bases, with 17 bases lying between them. The CDR3 sequence: CASSPTQGSVTEAFF. The CDR3 region has the DNA TGTGCCAGCAGTCCCACGCAGGGGTCGGTCACTGAAGCTTTCTTT.

This clonotype was seen a single time. The V and J genes are TRBV7-2 and TRBJ2-5, with TRBD2 matching over 12 bases. Looked up from germline, CDR1 is SGHTA and CDR2 is FQGNSA. With 3 bases clipped from V and 11 bases from J, the junction kept 10 bases outside the gene matches. The CDR3 runs 15 residues. The CDR3 coding sequence is TGTGCCAGCAGCTTTCAGACTAGCGGGGGTATGTTGCAGTACTTC. This gives the protein CASSFQTSGGMLQYF.

The chain joins TRBV5-1 to TRBJ1-6; D gene uncertain. Germline CDR1 reads SGHRS; CDR2 reads YFSETQ. The CDR3 totals 14 residues. V was shortened by 1 base and J by 6 bases, with 8 bases between the two germline ends. The CDR3 coding sequence is TGCGCCAGCAGCTTGACAGAACCTAATTCACCCCTCCACTTT. Protein: CASSLTEPNSPLHF.

This clonotype was found a few times. The CDR3 protein is CASSPQAGNYEQYF. CDR3 in DNA: TGTGCCAGCAGCCCTCAAGCGGGAAACTACGAGCAGTACTTC. V is TRBV7-2 and J is TRBJ2-5; 7 nucleotides align to TRBD2. The DNA end lines up better with TRBJ2-7; the J call may be wrong. Germline assignment: CDR1 SGHTA and CDR2 FQGNSA. The CDR3 is 14 amino acids.

The rearrangement joins TRBV20-1 to TRBJ2-5; no firm D call. The CDR3 totals 15 residues. Germline V gene data show CDR1 as DFQATT and CDR2 as SNEGSKA (reference sequence). V lost 0 bases and J 5 bases, leaving 16 bases between the germline ends. CDR3 amino acids: CSARDGVKGWETQYF. The CDR3 region has the DNA TGCAGTGCTAGAGATGGAGTAAAAGGGTGGGAGACCCAGTACTTC.

This clonotype was observed a single time. The chain carries TRBV21-1 and TRBJ2-1; the listed D gene, TRBD1, was not tested against the DNA. TRBV21-1 is recorded as a pseudogene. The CDR3 runs to 16 residues. As DNA, the CDR3 is TGTGCCAGCAGCAGACTACATACAGGGATGGGCAATGAGCAGTTCTTC. It codes for CASSRLHTGMGNEQFF.

This clonotype was picked up a small number of times. The rearrangement joins TRBV12-3 or TRBV12-4 to TRBJ1-2; tentatively, D is TRBD1 (5 bases). This CDR3 has 13 residues. The V gene lost 1 base and the J gene lost 5 bases, with 8 bases spanning the gap. The CDR3 DNA sequence: TGTGCCAGCAGTTTAGGGGGGTGGTATGGCTACACCTTC. Its translation: CASSLGGWYGYTF.

This clonotype appeared once. The V gene is TRBV7-2, the J gene TRBJ1-5, with D uncertain. The CDR3 spans 14 residues. V lost 8 bases to trimming and J lost 3 bases, with 14 bases between them. Germline CDR1 reads SGHTA; CDR2 reads FQGNSA. CDR3 sequence reads: CASEEGPINQPQHF. CDR3 in DNA: TGTGCCAGCGAGGAAGGGCCGATCAATCAGCCCCAGCATTTT.

This sequence joins TRBV10-3 and TRBJ2-1; tentative D call: TRBD2 (6 bases). Germline V gene lookup returns CDR1 ENHRY and CDR2 SYGVKD. Trimming shortened V by 2 bases and J by 3 bases, and 8 bases separated the two germline ends. The CDR3 has 14 amino acids. As DNA, the CDR3 is TGTGCCATCAGTGAGGTAGCGGACTACAATGAGCAGTTCTTC. It specifies CAISEVADYNEQFF.

This chain connects TRBV20-1 to TRBJ2-1; D not certain. Trimming pared 6 bases from V and 3 bases from J, leaving 12 bases between. The V gene's germline CDR1 is DFQATT and CDR2 SNEGSKA (reference sequence). The CDR3 totals 13 residues. The CDR3 reads CSAFETRYNEQFF. In DNA form, the CDR3 reads TGCAGTGCCTTCGAGACTCGCTACAATGAGCAGTTCTTC.

V gene TRBV30 combines with J gene TRBJ2-6, with D perhaps matching TRBD2 (5 bases). Trimming stripped 4 bases from V and 3 bases from J, with 10 bases between. This CDR3 has 14 residues. The V gene's germline CDR1 is GTSNPN and CDR2 SVGIG (reference sequence). This chain's CDR3 is CAWTVGDGANVLTF. CDR3 DNA: TGTGCCTGGACGGTCGGGGATGGGGCCAACGTCCTGACTTTC.

Remarks on this clonotype: Germline and junction disagree at one end, which may indicate a read error. This chain connects TRBV7-3 to TRBJ2-1; 10 bases agree with TRBD1. The CDR3 spans 16 residues. Germline CDR1 and CDR2: SGHTA and FQGTGA. Written as DNA, the CDR3 is TGTGCCAGCAGCTTACGGGGAGGGACAGGGGTGAATGAGAAGTTCTTC. Translation gives CASSLRGGTGVNEKFF.

This chain uses TRBV4-3 with TRBJ1-1; 7 bases are shared with TRBD1. The CDR3 is made up of 16 amino acids. With 4 bases clipped from V and 3 bases from J, the junction kept 11 bases outside the gene matches. CDR1 is LGHNA and CDR2 is YSLEER in the germline V gene. CDR3 amino acids: CASSLTGARRDTEAFF. The CDR3 DNA is TGCGCCAGCAGCCTTACAGGGGCCAGGAGAGACACTGAAGCTTTCTTT.

The genes are TRBV18 and TRBJ1-1; tentatively, D is TRBD1 (5 bases). Germline CDR1 reads KGHSH; CDR2 reads LQKENI. The V and J ends lost 0 bases and 3 bases respectively, with 5 bases between them. This CDR3 is built from 13 residues. CDR3 loop: CASSPPQDTEAFF. For the CDR3, the DNA is TGTGCCAGCTCACCACCACAGGACACTGAAGCTTTCTTT.

This clonotype has just a few counts. The chain recombines TRBV5-1 with TRBJ1-2, with a tentative D call TRBD1 (6 bases). V lost 4 bases and J lost 3, with 13 bases in between. The CDR3 contains 14 residues. Germline lookup yields CDR1 SGHRS and CDR2 YFSETQ. The CDR3 reads CASSPAGGHYGYTF. As DNA, the CDR3 is TGCGCCAGCAGCCCGGCCGGGGGCCACTATGGCTACACCTTC.

The chain uses TRBV20-1 and TRBJ1-1; D remains unclear. Trimming removed 0 bases from V and 2 bases from J, with 7 bases in between. The germline V gene has CDR1 DFQATT and CDR2 SNEGSKA (reference sequence). The CDR3 runs to 13 residues. CDR3: CSARDGFNTEAFF. DNA of the CDR3: TGCAGTGCTAGAGACGGGTTTAACACTGAAGCTTTCTTT.